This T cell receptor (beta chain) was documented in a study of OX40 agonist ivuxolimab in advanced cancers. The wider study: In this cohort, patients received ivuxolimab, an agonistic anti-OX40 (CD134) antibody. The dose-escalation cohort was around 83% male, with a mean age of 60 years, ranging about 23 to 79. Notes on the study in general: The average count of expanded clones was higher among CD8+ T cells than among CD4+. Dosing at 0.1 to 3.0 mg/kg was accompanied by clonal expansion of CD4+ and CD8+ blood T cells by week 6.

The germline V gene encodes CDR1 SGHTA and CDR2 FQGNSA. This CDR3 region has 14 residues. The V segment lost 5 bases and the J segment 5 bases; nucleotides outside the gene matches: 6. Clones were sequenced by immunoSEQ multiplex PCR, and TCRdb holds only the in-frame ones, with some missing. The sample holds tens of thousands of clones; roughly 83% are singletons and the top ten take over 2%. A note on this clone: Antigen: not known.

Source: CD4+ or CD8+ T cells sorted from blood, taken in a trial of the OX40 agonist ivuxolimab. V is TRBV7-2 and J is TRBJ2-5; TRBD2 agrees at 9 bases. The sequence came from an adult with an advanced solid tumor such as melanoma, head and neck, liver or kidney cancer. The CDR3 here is CASSVLAGFETQYF. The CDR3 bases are TGTGCCAGCAGCGTCCTAGCGGGGTTTGAGACCCAGTACTTC.